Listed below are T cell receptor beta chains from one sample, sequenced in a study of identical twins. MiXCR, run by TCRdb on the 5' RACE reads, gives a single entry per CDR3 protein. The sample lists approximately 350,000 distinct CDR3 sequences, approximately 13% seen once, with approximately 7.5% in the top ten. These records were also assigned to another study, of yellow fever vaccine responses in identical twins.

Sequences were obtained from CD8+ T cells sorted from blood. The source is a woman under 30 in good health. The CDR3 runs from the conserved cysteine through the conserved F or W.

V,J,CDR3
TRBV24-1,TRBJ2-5,CATSDPTSGGKETQYF
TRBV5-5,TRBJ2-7,CASSLSGTARYYEQYF
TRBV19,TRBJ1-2,CASSIHGSSSYGYTF
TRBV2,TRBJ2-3,CASKYSGTQYF
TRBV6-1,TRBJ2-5,CASSEWSVRVETQYF
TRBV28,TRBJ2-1,CASSFRGALYNEQFF
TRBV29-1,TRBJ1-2,CSVEMRDREVGGYTF
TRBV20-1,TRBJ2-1,CSARDSSELAGYNEQFF
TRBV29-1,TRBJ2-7,CSVLAGASYEQYF
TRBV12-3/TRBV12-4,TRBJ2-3,CASSPAGLAGDTHTQYF
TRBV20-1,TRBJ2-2,CSAQKGGPNTGELFF
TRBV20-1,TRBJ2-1,CSAMLAGVYNEQFF
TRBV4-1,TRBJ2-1,CASSQVTSFYNEQFF
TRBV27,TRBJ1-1,CASIGDRSEAFF
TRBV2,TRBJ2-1,CASPLRGASDYNEQFF
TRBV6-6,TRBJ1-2,CASSKQGHYGYTF
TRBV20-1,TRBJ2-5,CSAGTGGETQYF
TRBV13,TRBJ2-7,CASSSRAFCEQYF
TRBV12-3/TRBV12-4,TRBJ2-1,CASSPPGLAGGEQFF
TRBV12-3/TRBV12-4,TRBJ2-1,CASSLAGAFNEQFF
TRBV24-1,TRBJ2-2,CATSGDDSGTPNTGELFF
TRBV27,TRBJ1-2,CASSLVPDRGVGYTF
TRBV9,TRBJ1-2,CASQGSGYTF
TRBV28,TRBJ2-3,CASSSPRTSDDTQYF